This TCR beta chain was obtained from a study of blood T cells in healthy people across ages (dated by TCRdb to 2015 to 2017). Turning to the overall study: Template switching captured roughly one uniquely barcoded TCR beta cDNA molecule per two T cells in model experiments. The study measured age-related changes in TCR beta repertoire diversity using deep sequencing normalized with unique cDNA molecular identifiers. The donors were split into four age groups: young (average 16 years), middle-aged (39), aged (more than 60) and long-lived (under 90). To avoid experimental bias, donors of different ages were randomly spread across the sequencing lanes. The study analyzed two additional independent replicas of 1 million unique cDNA reads from the same blood draw for two donors, one aged 18 to 29 and one aged 80 or older.

About this clonotype itself: It has no known antigen specificity. Nothing much larger sits one base from this clone, and base qualities are not available.

Systemically healthy Caucasian individuals from Russia, 39 in total and aged roughly 6 to 95 years, were included as donors. Each donor gave approximately 10 milliliters of peripheral blood, collected into EDTA-treated Vacutainer tubes. Ficoll-Paque density-gradient centrifugation was used to isolate PBMCs, with at least 6.5 million obtained per sample. Total RNA, at least 5 micrograms per sample, was extracted from PBMCs with Trizol reagent. For every donor, flow cytometry on a PBMC aliquot measured the percentage of naive CD45RAhigh/CD27high T cells. From the cysteine up to the phenylalanine, the CDR3 has a length of 13 residues. The retained sequence is limited to the CDR3, 39 bases, with the frame set at the first base. The germline V gene (reference sequence) supplies CDR1 GTSNPN and CDR2 SVGIG. V is shortened by 4 bases, J by 7 bases, and the region joining them spans 17 bases. General study outcomes and caveats: As age increased, observed TCR beta diversity per million T cells dropped in a roughly linear way, and a significant reduction was already evident by age roughly 36. Because profiling used bulk unsorted PBMCs, naive and antigen-experienced compartments could not be compared conclusively. The CMV infection status of donors was not known, potentially confounding age-related changes in expanded clonotypes. Compared with the aged group, the long-lived group had more naive CD4+ T cells, fewer expanded clones and increased TCR diversity, suggesting age selection. Estimates of total diversity based on one million sequenced T cells were regarded as lower bounds and as underestimates. The percentage of naive T cells measured by flow cytometry correlated strongly with observed TCR beta diversity.

The library was obtained by 5' RACE. The sequencing machine was an Illumina HiSeq 2500. A second PCR of roughly 7 to 11 cycles was run with a J-beta primer mix and a sample-barcoded 5' primer. Each TCR beta cDNA molecule received a unique molecular identifier from a template-switch 5' adaptor carrying 12 random nucleotides. Each sample yielded at least 3 million CDR3-containing paired-end reads. First-strand cDNA was synthesized from all RNA with the Mint cDNA synthesis kit, primed by a TRBC-specific oligonucleotide. Following uracil-DNA glycosylase treatment, a first 18-cycle PCR with universal primers M1SS and BC2_uni_R was performed on all cDNA. The authors' pipeline ran thus. For normalization, 1 million high-quality reads, each with a distinct molecular identifier, were randomly selected from each sample. Reads sharing molecular identifiers were discarded rather than binned into consensus sequences. CDR3 identification, clonotype clustering and error correction used MiTCR with a Q25 quality threshold and the strictest error-elimination algorithm. A nonparametric unseen species model using Euler transformation provided a lower-bound estimate of total TCR beta diversity. Through fastp at Q25 and MiXCR, TCRdb rebuilt clones from the public reads, retaining in-frame beta chains. Each CDR3 protein appears once, grouped with its most common genes and DNA. TCRdb's processing, not the authors' own work, is the source of the V and J calls. Here the sample has about 1.5 million distinct CDR3 sequences; approximately 43% occur a single time. Around 4% of the sample is taken by the ten largest.

The source material was blood. The sequence was obtained from a woman in her late teens or twenties in good health. The V and J genes are TRBV30 and TRBJ2-7; no D segment can be confidently identified. The DNA reads TGTGCCTGGAAGATGCCAGGAACAAATGAGCAGTACTTC. Translated, this is CAWKMPGTNEQYF.